This T cell receptor beta chain derives from a study of OX40 agonist ivuxolimab in advanced cancers. Whole-study findings and limits: Normalized expansion of T-cell clones was also low for some nonresponders. At 0.1 to 3.0 mg/kg, CD4+ and CD8+ blood T cells expanded clonally by week 6.

J was trimmed by 1 base and V by 5 bases; bases with no gene match: 4. CDR3 length: 15 residues. From germline, CDR1 is MNHNY and CDR2 SVGAGI (reference sequence). The table came from immunoSEQ multiplex PCR; TCRdb's copy has only in-frame clones and leaves some out. The table includes about 86,000 clones, roughly 87% detected once. In the case of this clone: What it binds is not known.

This rearrangement joins TRBV6-6 to TRBJ1-5; TRBD1 aligns across 8 bases. This TCR was recovered from an adult with an advanced solid tumor such as melanoma, head and neck, liver or kidney cancer. This specimen was CD4+ or CD8+ T cells sorted from blood, taken in a trial of the OX40 agonist ivuxolimab. CDR3 in DNA: TGTGCCAGCAGTAAGACAGGGGCGAGCAATCAGCCCCAGCATTTT. It encodes CASSKTGASNQPQHF.